Each of the 25 T cell receptor beta chains below was sequenced from the same sample in a study of PD-L1 blockade in urothelial cancer. Some clones are missing from TCRdb's copy, which holds only in-frame ones; the method was immunoSEQ multiplex PCR. The profile covers about 50,000 clones, with roughly 84% appearing a single time and approximately 23% taken by the ten largest. The time point here: pretreatment peripheral blood. The sequencing here drew on PBMCs, taken around atezolizumab (anti-PD-L1) treatment. The source is a man aged 55 to 70 with urothelial cancer.

The chain has TRBV5-1 and TRBJ1-1, with 7 bases aligning to TRBD1. The CDR3 loop spans 14 amino acids. Germline V gives CDR1 SGHRS, CDR2 YFSETQ. Trimming at V came to 3 bases and at J to 1 base, leaving 3 bases not matched to a gene. The CDR3 loop is CASSWTGENTEAFF. CDR3 nucleotide sequence: TGCGCCAGCAGCTGGACAGGTGAGAACACTGAAGCTTTCTTT.

This clone has a handful of counts. This chain links TRBV14 with TRBJ1-1; weak D call: TRBD1 (5 bases). The CDR3 sequence is 14 residues long. Germline V gene lookup returns CDR1 SGHDN and CDR2 FVKESK. With 3 bases removed from V and 3 bases from J, the gap between germline ends came to 11 bases. The CDR3 bases are TGTGCCAGCAGCCAGACCAGGGTCTACACTGAAGCTTTCTTT. It encodes CASSQTRVYTEAFF.

This chain links TRBV15 with TRBJ1-5; 7 positions agree with TRBD1. This CDR3 is 17 amino acids long. V was pared by 2 bases and J by 1 base, with 8 bases of the junction left unmatched. Germline values: CDR1 LNHNV, CDR2 YYDKDF (reference sequence). DNA of the CDR3: TGTGCCACCAGCAGACAGGGGGGCAAACTAAGCAATCAGCCCCAGCATTTT. This gives the protein CATSRQGGKLSNQPQHF. Full variable domain (remainder filled in from reference TRBV15 and TRBJ1-5): DAMVIQNPRYQVTQFGKPVTLSCSQTLNHNVMYWYQQKSSQAPKLLFHYYDKDFNNEADTPDNFQSRRPNTSFCFLDIRSPGLGDTAMYLCATSRQGGKLSNQPQHFGDGTRLSIL.

The chain employs TRBV30 and TRBJ1-3, with D possibly matching TRBD1 (6 bases). The CDR3 covers 19 residues. The V and J ends lost 4 bases and 0 bases respectively, with 25 bases between them. From germline, CDR1 is GTSNPN and CDR2 SVGIG (reference sequence). For the CDR3, the DNA is TGTGCCTGGACGTCCCGAGTTGCATGGACAGAGCCCTCTGGAAACACCATATATTTT. This codes for CAWTSRVAWTEPSGNTIYF.

The DNA for the CDR3 is TGTGCCAGCAGTGACTCGCTAGCGGGGGGGAATGAGCAGTTCTTC. This translates into CASSDSLAGGNEQFF. The chain has TRBV6-4 and TRBJ2-1, with 12 bases fitting TRBD2. V lost 0 bases, J lost 7 bases, and 1 base stayed unmatched. Germline loops: CDR1 MRHNA, CDR2 SNTAGT. CDR3 size: 15 residues.

This clone has a single count. V is TRBV5-1 and J is TRBJ2-3; 12 bases agree with TRBD1. Unmatched junction bases numbered 8, after V lost 2 bases and J lost 4 bases. Per germline, CDR1 SGHRS and CDR2 YFSETQ. The CDR3 runs 17 residues. The CDR3 DNA sequence: TGCGCCAGCAGCTTATCCGGGACAGGGGGCTGGGCAGATACGCAGTATTTT. This gives the protein CASSLSGTGGWADTQYF.

V and J are TRBV30 and TRBJ1-1, with D unclear. V was shortened by 5 bases and J by 4 bases, with 17 bases between the two germline ends. The CDR3 consists of 14 residues. Germline assignment: CDR1 GTSNPN and CDR2 SVGIG (reference sequence). CDR3 coding DNA: TGTGCCTGGGAGGGAGCTATCTTTCCCACTGAAGCTTTCTTT. It translates to CAWEGAIFPTEAFF.

The chain joins TRBV4-1 to TRBJ2-4; tentatively, D is TRBD1 (6 bases). This CDR3 has 18 residues. Trimming removed 4 bases from V and 1 base from J, with 20 bases in between. CDR1 and CDR2 (germline): MGHRA, YSYEKL. The CDR3 sequence is CASSPRTETGAAKNIQYF. CDR3 coding DNA: TGCGCCAGCAGCCCGAGGACAGAAACGGGTGCTGCCAAAAACATTCAGTACTTC.

The gene calls are TRBV5-1 and TRBJ2-5, with TRBD1 as a possible D gene (6 bases). The CDR3 runs to 15 residues. Trimming shortened V by 1 base and J by 5 bases, and 15 bases separated the two germline ends. Germline V lookup: CDR1 SGHRS, CDR2 YFSETQ. This CDR3 reads CASSLLQGLGETQYF. CDR3 sequence (DNA): TGCGCCAGCAGCTTGTTACAGGGCCTAGGGGAGACCCAGTACTTC.

The rearrangement joins TRBV29-1 to TRBJ2-1; tentatively, D is TRBD1 (6 bases). Trimming removed 4 bases from V and 0 bases from J, with 10 bases in between. CDR3 length: 14 residues. CDR1 SQVTM and CDR2 ANQGSEA come from the germline V gene. The CDR3 DNA sequence: TGCAGCGTTGTAGCCAGGGGCTCCTACAATGAGCAGTTCTTC. Its protein product is CSVVARGSYNEQFF.

This chain uses TRBV25-1 with TRBJ2-2; D might be TRBD1 (5 bases). Germline-derived CDR1 and CDR2 are MGHDK and SYGVNS. The CDR3 is 14 amino acids. Trimming took off 8 bases at V and 4 bases at J, with 14 bases between the two ends. In DNA form, the CDR3 reads TGTGCCAGCGGAAATGCAGGGTTCACCGGGGAGCTGTTTTTT. Translated: CASGNAGFTGELFF.

As for this clone: Germline is not matched at one junction end, which may reflect a read error. V gene TRBV7-7 combines with J gene TRBJ1-6; D might be TRBD1 (5 bases). This CDR3 spans 13 amino acids. Germline values: CDR1 SSHAT, CDR2 FNYEAQ (reference sequence). The CDR3 nucleotides read TGTGCTAGCAGCTTGGGGGGACGGTCACCCCTCCACTTT. This translates into CASSLGGRSPLHF.

This chain links TRBV11-2 with TRBJ2-5; no clear D. CDR1 and CDR2 (germline): SGHAT, FQNNGV. Trimming took off 0 bases at V and 2 bases at J, with 10 bases between the two ends. There are 15 residues in the CDR3. The CDR3 sequence is CASSLDPVKQETQYF. CDR3 sequence (DNA): TGTGCCAGCAGCTTAGATCCGGTTAAGCAAGAGACCCAGTACTTC.

This sequence joins TRBV4-2 and TRBJ2-7; TRBD1 matches 7 bases. This CDR3 is 15 amino acids long. J was trimmed by 3 bases and V by 1 base; bases with no gene match: 6. From germline, CDR1 is LGHNA and CDR2 YNFKEQ. CDR3 coding DNA: TGTGCCAGCAGCCAAGGCGACAGGGATTACTACGAGCAGTACTTC. It codes for CASSQGDRDYYEQYF.

This chain uses TRBV2 with TRBJ1-2; a possible D gene is TRBD1 (5 bases). The V and J ends lost 3 bases and 2 bases respectively, with 10 bases between them. The CDR3 consists of 14 residues. Germline-derived CDR1 and CDR2 are SNHLY and FYNNEI. The CDR3 DNA reads TGTGCCAGCAGTGATCAGGGAAACAACTATGGCTACACCTTC. Translation: CASSDQGNNYGYTF. Full variable domain (missing parts from reference TRBV2 and TRBJ1-2): EPEVTQTPSHQVTQMGQEVILRCVPISNHLYFYWYRQILGQKVEFLVSFYNNEISEKSEIFDDQFSVERPDGSNFTLKIRSTKLEDSAMYFCASSDQGNNYGYTFGSGTRLTVV.

The J gene is TRBJ1-2, the V gene TRBV19; 7 bases fit TRBD1. CDR1 and CDR2 (germline): LNHDA, SQIVND (reference sequence). J gave up 7 bases and V 6 bases, and 11 bases lay outside the gene matches. This CDR3 comprises 14 residues. This chain's CDR3 is CASSQTGSSRGYTF. The CDR3 bases are TGTGCCAGTAGCCAGACAGGGTCCTCACGTGGCTACACCTTC.

The rearrangement links TRBV5-6 to TRBJ2-7; maybe TRBD1 (7 bases). The CDR3 is 14 residues long. Per the germline V gene, CDR1 is SGHDT and CDR2 is YYEEEE. The V end was cut by 4 bases, the J end by 6 bases, with 17 bases between. CDR3 DNA sequence: TGTGCCAGCAGCCCACAGGGGCCGGGGGTCGAGCAGTACTTC. Its protein is CASSPQGPGVEQYF. The full variable domain, in which reference TRBV5-6 and TRBJ2-7 provide the parts outside the CDR3, is DAGVTQSPTHLIKTRGQQVTLRCSPKSGHDTVSWYQQALGQGPQFIFQYYEEEERQRGNFPDRFSGHQFPNYSSELNVNALLLGDSALYLCASSPQGPGVEQYFGPGTRLTVT.

The chain is built from TRBV6-5 and TRBJ1-5, with 7 nucleotides matching TRBD1. V was pared by 3 bases and J by 6 bases, with 11 bases of the junction left unmatched. Germline lookup yields CDR1 MNHEY and CDR2 SVGAGI. There are 16 residues in the CDR3. The CDR3 nucleotides read TGTGCCAGCAGTTATCGACAGGGCGAATGGGGTCAGCCCCAGCATTTT. As protein: CASSYRQGEWGQPQHF.

The rearrangement joins TRBV4-2 to TRBJ2-1; 10 nucleotides align to TRBD1. V lost 5 bases and J lost 5; bases outside the gene matches: 6. Germline V gene data show CDR1 as LGHNA and CDR2 as YNFKEQ. This CDR3 has 15 amino acids. The CDR3 DNA follows: TGTGCCAGCAGCAGCCGGGACAGGGGCCACAATGAGCAGTTCTTC. This codes for CASSSRDRGHNEQFF.

The count of this clone is one. This chain connects TRBV10-1 to TRBJ2-4, with a weak D call TRBD2 (6 bases). Looked up from germline, CDR1 is WNHNN and CDR2 is SYGVQD (reference sequence). This CDR3 is 17 amino acids long. The V and J ends lost 4 bases and 3 bases respectively, with 19 bases between them. CDR3 nucleotide sequence: TGCGCCAGCAGTGGACCCCACCGGGGGTGGAGCAAAAACATTCAGTACTTC. It yields the protein CASSGPHRGWSKNIQYF.

The rearrangement links TRBV30 to TRBJ1-2, with TRBD1 as a possible D gene (6 bases). V lost 3 bases and J 0 bases, leaving 11 bases between the germline ends. The germline V gene encodes CDR1 GTSNPN and CDR2 SVGIG (reference sequence). The CDR3 extends over 14 amino acids. As DNA, the CDR3 is TGTGCCTGGAGACCGGACAGCTCTAACTATGGCTACACCTTC. This gives the protein CAWRPDSSNYGYTF.

J is TRBJ2-2 and V is TRBV25-1; TRBD2 is a possible D gene (6 bases). CDR3 length: 15 residues. Germline CDR1 MGHDK, CDR2 SYGVNS. V lost 5 bases to trimming and J lost 1 base, with 11 bases between them. CDR3 nucleotide sequence: TGTGCCAGCAGTCCCGGGACTCTGAACACCGGGGAGCTGTTTTTT. Protein: CASSPGTLNTGELFF.

The gene calls are TRBV10-3 and TRBJ2-1; D is unresolved. This CDR3 comprises 12 residues. With 11 bases removed from V and 2 bases from J, the gap between germline ends came to 10 bases. Germline CDR1 and CDR2: ENHRY and SYGVKD. CDR3 in amino acids: CAAGDPYNEQFF. The DNA for the CDR3 is TGTGCCGCCGGAGATCCCTACAATGAGCAGTTCTTC.

Here the CDR3 reads CASSPRGGLYEQYF. DNA of the CDR3: TGTGCCAGCAGCCCTAGGGGGGGGCTCTACGAGCAGTACTTC. The chain combines TRBV7-2 with TRBJ2-7, with TRBD2 as a possible D gene (7 bases). The V gene lost 5 bases and the J gene lost 3 bases, with 14 bases spanning the gap. The CDR3 runs to 14 residues. CDR1 is SGHTA and CDR2 is FQGNSA in the germline V gene.

The table lists this clone with a few counts. V usage is TRBV18 and J usage is TRBJ1-5, with D uncertain. The germline V and J ends were trimmed by 4 bases and 1 base, with 11 bases remaining between them. This CDR3 spans 15 amino acids. Germline V gene lookup returns CDR1 KGHSH and CDR2 LQKENI. The CDR3 DNA sequence: TGTGCCAGCTCACAGCTATCGGTAAGCAATCAGCCCCAGCATTTT. Residues: CASSQLSVSNQPQHF.